This TCR beta chain was recorded in a study of neurological immune-mediated disorders. General study points: Expanded clones shared no identical CDR3 amino acid sequences across subjects, which suggested private TCR-beta repertoires in all groups. While HTLV-1-associated myelopathy showed the greatest TCR clonal expansion, multiple sclerosis showed the least, falling below healthy controls.

Per germline, CDR1 SGHRS and CDR2 YFSETQ. This CDR3 is built from 16 residues. V shed 2 bases and J shed 2 bases, with 14 bases lying between them. TCRdb recomputed calls from the 5' RACE reads with MiXCR, one row per CDR3 protein. Of about 30,000 distinct CDR3 sequences listed, about 15% are singletons. This clonotype was counted many times. Antigen unknown. The sample consisted of PBMCs. The clonotype originates from a man in his sixties or seventies in good health. The chain links TRBV5-1 to TRBJ2-4; a weak D match, TRBD1 (5 bases). CDR3 region: CASSFGRGGTKNIQYF. In DNA, the CDR3 is TGCGCCAGCAGCTTTGGAAGGGGCGGTACCAAAAACATTCAGTACTTC.